These 17 T cell receptor beta chains were sequenced from one sample in a study of T cell responses to AZD1222 COVID-19 vaccine. Repertoires were generated with immunoSEQ multiplex PCR, while TCRdb's copy carries only in-frame clones and drops some. The sample has 150,000 to 200,000 clones; roughly nine tenths are singletons. The sequencing here drew on peripheral blood, taken 28 days after the second AZD1222 dose. These receptors were taken from an adult who received the AZD1222 COVID-19 vaccine.

The CDR3 is CASSELRGRGHTGELFF. CDR3 in DNA: TGCGCCAGCAGTGAGTTGCGTGGCAGGGGGCACACCGGGGAGCTGTTTTTT. The V gene is TRBV10-1, the J gene TRBJ2-2; TRBD1 aligns across 8 bases. Germline CDR1 WNHNN, CDR2 SYGVQD (reference sequence). The CDR3 is 17 amino acids. V trimming: 1 base; J trimming: 3 bases; junction bases outside the gene matches: 7.

V and J are TRBV3-1 (or the pseudogene TRBV3-2) and TRBJ1-5; 8 bases fit TRBD1. Germline V gene lookup returns CDR1 LGHDT and CDR2 YNNKEL (reference sequence). The CDR3 is 14 amino acids. J gave up 3 bases and V 4 bases, and 2 bases lay outside the gene matches. The CDR3 here is CASSPDRVNQPQHF. The CDR3 DNA reads TGTGCCAGCAGCCCGGACAGGGTCAATCAGCCCCAGCATTTT.

The chain carries TRBV2 and TRBJ1-5; D is undetermined. The germline V gene has CDR1 SNHLY and CDR2 FYNNEI. This CDR3 contains 18 residues. Between the trimmed V and J ends, which lost 3 bases and 2 bases, there was a span of 20 bases. CDR3 protein: CASSEAVVIEEGNQPQHF. The CDR3 DNA sequence: TGTGCCAGCAGTGAGGCGGTTGTGATCGAAGAAGGCAATCAGCCCCAGCATTTT. Combining the CDR3 with reference TRBV2 and TRBJ1-5 gives the whole variable domain EPEVTQTPSHQVTQMGQEVILRCVPISNHLYFYWYRQILGQKVEFLVSFYNNEISEKSEIFDDQFSVERPDGSNFTLKIRSTKLEDSAMYFCASSEAVVIEEGNQPQHFGDGTRLSIL.

V and J are TRBV12-2 and TRBJ2-5; TRBD2, the table's D call, lacks a check against the DNA. TRBV12-2 is deemed a pseudogene. The CDR3 runs to 17 residues. The CDR3 DNA reads as TGTGCAAGTCGCTTAGGTGGGACTAGCGGGAGCCCGGAGACCCAGTACTTC. Translated: CASRLGGTSGSPETQYF.

In this sample, this clone turned up once. The chain has TRBV7-2 and TRBJ1-2, with 9 bases that match TRBD1. Germline trimming cut 5 bases from V and 6 bases from J; bases unmatched to any gene: 10. Per germline, CDR1 SGHTA and CDR2 FQGNSA. The CDR3 contains 15 residues. The CDR3 DNA reads TGTGCCAGCAGCCCCCAGACAGGGGGTGGGAATGGCTACACCTTC. This translates into CASSPQTGGGNGYTF.

The chain joins TRBV6-5 to TRBJ2-1; the D gene is possibly TRBD1 (5 bases). The V and J ends lost 0 bases and 7 bases respectively, with 10 bases between them. CDR1 MNHEY and CDR2 SVGAGI come from the germline V gene. The CDR3 contains 14 residues. The CDR3 DNA reads as TGTGCCAGCAGTTACTCAGGACAACTAAATGAGCAGTTCTTC. Translated: CASSYSGQLNEQFF.

Sample share makes this clone medium-sized. The rearrangement links TRBV5-6 to TRBJ2-5; D gene ambiguous. V lost 4 bases to trimming and J lost 4 bases, with 17 bases between them. CDR1 SGHDT and CDR2 YYEEEE come from the germline V gene. The CDR3 runs to 15 residues. The CDR3: CASSLQTDMRETQYF. The CDR3, as DNA: TGTGCCAGCAGCCTCCAGACGGATATGCGAGAGACCCAGTACTTC. Looking up the rest from reference TRBV5-6 and TRBJ2-5 gives the full variable domain: DAGVTQSPTHLIKTRGQQVTLRCSPKSGHDTVSWYQQALGQGPQFIFQYYEEEERQRGNFPDRFSGHQFPNYSSELNVNALLLGDSALYLCASSLQTDMRETQYFGPGTRLLVL.

The chain links TRBV19 to TRBJ2-1, with D possibly called TRBD1 or TRBD2 (5 bases each). Germline V gene data show CDR1 as LNHDA and CDR2 as SQIVND (reference sequence). The CDR3 is 15 amino acids. V was cut by 4 bases and J by 1 base, with 11 bases left in between. CDR3 in amino acids: CASSKGPNSYNEQFF. CDR3 sequence (DNA): TGTGCCAGTAGTAAGGGACCCAATTCCTACAATGAGCAGTTCTTC.

This clone was seen once. The chain is built from TRBV10-3 and TRBJ2-2, with 8 bases identical to TRBD2. Germline loops: CDR1 ENHRY, CDR2 SYGVKD. The CDR3 runs 15 residues. V dropped 3 bases and J dropped 6; count of bases not matched to a gene: 6. The CDR3 DNA is TGTGCCATCAGTGACCGAGCGGGAGTAGCCGGGGAGCTGTTTTTT. This translates into CAISDRAGVAGELFF.

The CDR3 sequence is CSVSGQEGVNTEAFF. The CDR3 DNA reads TGCAGCGTCTCCGGACAGGAAGGGGTGAACACTGAAGCTTTCTTT. The chain carries TRBV29-1 and TRBJ1-1; 7 bases are a match to TRBD1. Germline CDR1 reads SQVTM; CDR2 reads ANQGSEA. CDR3 size: 15 residues. Germline trimming cut 6 bases from V and 0 bases from J; bases unmatched to any gene: 10.

The chain employs TRBV5-1 and TRBJ1-1, with a weak D call TRBD1 (6 bases). The CDR3 has 16 amino acids. CDR1 and CDR2 from the germline V gene are SGHRS and YFSETQ. V was shortened by 7 bases and J by 0 bases, with 19 bases between the two germline ends. The CDR3 loop is CASEVGGANMNTEAFF. CDR3 nucleotides: TGCGCCAGCGAAGTTGGGGGGGCAAACATGAACACTGAAGCTTTCTTT.

This chain connects TRBV15 to TRBJ1-5; D unresolved. The CDR3 has 14 residues. V was shortened by 1 base and J by 3 bases, with 7 bases between the two germline ends. Germline V gene data show CDR1 as LNHNV and CDR2 as YYDKDF (reference sequence). The CDR3 here is CATSRGRTNQPQHF. In DNA, the CDR3 is TGTGCCACCAGCAGAGGTCGAACCAATCAGCCCCAGCATTTT.

The chain is built from TRBV11-1 and TRBJ1-4; D ambiguous. V was clipped by 5 bases and J by 3 bases, with 10 bases between them. The germline gives CDR1 SGHAT, CDR2 FQDESV (reference sequence). This CDR3 comprises 14 residues. The CDR3 region has the DNA TGTGCCAGCAGCAGGGAAGATTCTAATGAAAAACTGTTTTTT. Translation: CASSREDSNEKLFF.

Here the CDR3 DNA reads TGCGCCAGCAGTGAGGCCCCGATAGGACTAGATGGCTACACCTTC. Translated, it gives CASSEAPIGLDGYTF. The chain employs TRBV10-2 and TRBJ1-2; D is uncertain. The V end lost 2 bases, the J end lost 6 bases, and 16 bases lay between the germline ends. CDR1 is WSHSY and CDR2 is SAAADI in the germline V gene. The CDR3 covers 15 residues.

This clone was observed a single time. Other DNA sequences in this sample translate to the same CDR3. The chain links TRBV12-3 or TRBV12-4 to TRBJ1-1, with no clear D. Trimming took 9 bases from V and 1 from J, leaving 12 bases between them. This CDR3 spans 13 amino acids. The CDR3 here is CASSLSTNTEAFF. As DNA, the CDR3 is TGTGCCAGTTCTTTATCGACGAACACTGAAGCTTTCTTT.

This chain joins TRBV27 and TRBJ2-3; 12 bases agree with TRBD2. V shed 2 bases, J shed 1 base, and the junction held 7 bases outside the gene matches. CDR1 is MNHEY, CDR2 SMNVEV, per germline (reference sequence). The CDR3 contains 18 residues. The CDR3 DNA is TGTGCCAGCAGTTTACTAGCGGGGGGGTCTTTGGGCACAGATACGCAGTATTTT. It codes for CASSLLAGGSLGTDTQYF.

V and J are TRBV27 and TRBJ1-1; D not certain. Germline CDR1 reads MNHEY; CDR2 reads SMNVEV (reference sequence). The CDR3 contains 14 residues. Trimming left V 2 bases short and J 2 bases short, with 9 bases between. CDR3 region: CASSLIGDNTEAFF. The CDR3 region has the DNA TGTGCCAGCAGTTTAATCGGGGATAACACTGAAGCTTTCTTT.